The rows below give T cell receptor beta chains drawn from one sample of a study of CD8 T cells in Susac syndrome. MiXCR, applied by TCRdb to the immunoSEQ multiplex PCR reads, yields one record per CDR3 protein. The sample yields more than 150,000 distinct CDR3 sequences, just under 95% seen once. Sequences were obtained from CD4+ T cells from PBMCs. These receptors were taken from a human donor in good health. Both conserved end residues are part of each CDR3. D genes are given only for firm matches. Clone sizes are given selectively: once, few, many, or a class where the clone is expanded.

D gene: TRBD1
V gene: TRBV11-3
CDR3 length: 14
clone size: -
J gene: TRBJ2-5
CDR3 DNA: TGTGCCAGCAGCATGGACAGGGGACGGGAGACCCAGTACTTC
CDR3 protein: CASSMDRGRETQYF

D gene: -
V gene: TRBV9
CDR3 length: 15
clone size: -
J gene: TRBJ2-1
CDR3 DNA: TGTGCCAGCAGCGTAGCCTGGGAGCCTTGGCGTGAGCAGTTCTTC
CDR3 protein: CASSVAWEPWREQFF

D gene: TRBD1
V gene: TRBV29-1
CDR3 length: 14
clone size: -
J gene: TRBJ2-1
CDR3 DNA: TGCAGCGTACGGGGACAGGGGGCCTACAATGAGCAGTTCTTC
CDR3 protein: CSVRGQGAYNEQFF

D gene: -
V gene: TRBV12-3/TRBV12-4
CDR3 length: 16
clone size: -
J gene: TRBJ2-3
CDR3 DNA: TGTGCCAGCAGTTTTCCCCCAGCGGCTAGCACAGATACGCAGTATTTT
CDR3 protein: CASSFPPAASTDTQYF

D gene: -
V gene: TRBV27
CDR3 length: 13
clone size: -
J gene: TRBJ2-7
CDR3 DNA: TGTGCCAGCAGTGCCCTACGGGTCTACGAGCAGTACTTC
CDR3 protein: CASSALRVYEQYF

D gene: -
V gene: TRBV6-5
CDR3 length: 15
clone size: -
J gene: TRBJ2-1
CDR3 DNA: TGTGCCAGCAGTTACCGCGGACAAGGACACAATGAGCAGTTCTTC
CDR3 protein: CASSYRGQGHNEQFF

D gene: -
V gene: TRBV29-1
CDR3 length: 13
clone size: -
J gene: TRBJ2-5
CDR3 DNA: TGCAGCGGCAGCGGGACAGCGGGGGAGACCCAGTACTTC
CDR3 protein: CSGSGTAGETQYF

D gene: TRBD2
V gene: TRBV18
CDR3 length: 12
clone size: -
J gene: TRBJ2-7
CDR3 DNA: TGTGCCACCTCGGGAGGGACCTACGAGCAGTACTTC
CDR3 protein: CATSGGTYEQYF

D gene: -
V gene: TRBV7-6
CDR3 length: 18
clone size: once
J gene: TRBJ1-5
CDR3 DNA: TGTGCCAGCAGCCACAATCACCCCTACAGGCTCTTCAATCAGCCCCAGCATTTT
CDR3 protein: CASSHNHPYRLFNQPQHF

D gene: TRBD1
V gene: TRBV7-6
CDR3 length: 15
clone size: -
J gene: TRBJ1-2
CDR3 DNA: TGTGCCAGCAGCTTAAGGGACAGGGGGGAGTATGGCTACACCTTC
CDR3 protein: CASSLRDRGEYGYTF

D gene: TRBD1
V gene: TRBV2
CDR3 length: 16
clone size: -
J gene: TRBJ1-2
CDR3 DNA: TGTGCCAGCAGCAACTACCTAGACAGGGGTTCCTATGGCTACACCTTC
CDR3 protein: CASSNYLDRGSYGYTF

D gene: TRBD1
V gene: TRBV20-1
CDR3 length: 12
clone size: -
J gene: TRBJ2-3
CDR3 DNA: TGCAGTGCTGGGACAGTAACAGATACGCAGTATTTT
CDR3 protein: CSAGTVTDTQYF

D gene: TRBD1
V gene: TRBV5-1
CDR3 length: 14
clone size: -
J gene: TRBJ1-5
CDR3 DNA: TGCGCCAGCAGCGAGACAGGGAGCGGACAGCCCCAGCATTTT
CDR3 protein: CASSETGSGQPQHF

D gene: -
V gene: TRBV29-1
CDR3 length: 14
clone size: -
J gene: TRBJ1-2
CDR3 DNA: TGCAGCGTTGACGTTCAGGCTGCTAACTATGGCTACACCTTC
CDR3 protein: CSVDVQAANYGYTF

D gene: -
V gene: TRBV18
CDR3 length: 14
clone size: few
J gene: TRBJ1-5
CDR3 DNA: TGTGCCAGCTCAGGACAGTATAGCAATCAGCCCCAGCATTTT
CDR3 protein: CASSGQYSNQPQHF

D gene: -
V gene: TRBV23-1
CDR3 length: 15
clone size: -
J gene: TRBJ2-7
CDR3 DNA: TGCGCCAGCAGTCAATCCCCTTCAGGGGTGGAGGAGCAGTACTTC
CDR3 protein: CASSQSPSGVEEQYF

D gene: -
V gene: TRBV29-1
CDR3 length: 13
clone size: -
J gene: TRBJ1-1
CDR3 DNA: TGCAGCGTTGACAGGGGATGGAACACTGAAGCTTTCTTT
CDR3 protein: CSVDRGWNTEAFF

D gene: -
V gene: TRBV23-1
CDR3 length: 15
clone size: -
J gene: TRBJ2-2
CDR3 DNA: TGCGCCAGCAGTCCGAGGAGACTGAACACCGGGGAGCTGTTTTTT
CDR3 protein: CASSPRRLNTGELFF

D gene: -
V gene: TRBV30
CDR3 length: 13
clone size: -
J gene: TRBJ2-1
CDR3 DNA: TGTGCCTGGAGTGGGCCGTCCTACAATGAGCAGTTCTTC
CDR3 protein: CAWSGPSYNEQFF

D gene: -
V gene: TRBV5-1
CDR3 length: 16
clone size: -
J gene: TRBJ2-3
CDR3 DNA: TGCGCCAGCCGCAAGAACCGGGGCCCTAGCACAGATACGCAGTATTTT
CDR3 protein: CASRKNRGPSTDTQYF

D gene: TRBD2
V gene: TRBV29-1
CDR3 length: 15
clone size: -
J gene: TRBJ2-5
CDR3 DNA: TGCAGCGTTGCCAGACCGGGACTAGCGGAAGAGACCCAGTACTTC
CDR3 protein: CSVARPGLAEETQYF

D gene: -
V gene: TRBV20-1
CDR3 length: 12
clone size: -
J gene: TRBJ1-2
CDR3 DNA: TGCAGTGCTAGCGGGCAGGCTATGGGCTACACCTTC
CDR3 protein: CSASGQAMGYTF

D gene: -
V gene: TRBV9
CDR3 length: 16
clone size: -
J gene: TRBJ2-5
CDR3 DNA: TGTGCCAGCAGCGTAGGGGTGCGGACGGGACAAGAGACCCAGTACTTC
CDR3 protein: CASSVGVRTGQETQYF

D gene: -
V gene: TRBV25-1
CDR3 length: 15
clone size: -
J gene: TRBJ1-6
CDR3 DNA: TGTGCCAGCAGTCACGGTTCAGGGTACAATTCACCCCTCCACTTT
CDR3 protein: CASSHGSGYNSPLHF

D gene: TRBD2
V gene: TRBV3-1
CDR3 length: 18
clone size: -
J gene: TRBJ2-1
CDR3 DNA: TGTGCCAGCAGCCAAGATCTGATAGCGGGGGGGCTAAGCAATGAGCAGTTCTTC
CDR3 protein: CASSQDLIAGGLSNEQFF

D gene: TRBD1
V gene: TRBV9
CDR3 length: 15
clone size: -
J gene: TRBJ1-4
CDR3 DNA: TGTGCCAGCAGCGTTAACAGGGGTAAGGGTGAAAAACTGTTTTTT
CDR3 protein: CASSVNRGKGEKLFF

D gene: -
V gene: TRBV4-3
CDR3 length: 13
clone size: -
J gene: TRBJ1-3
CDR3 DNA: TGCGCCAGCAGCCAAAACATCGGAAACACCATATATTTT
CDR3 protein: CASSQNIGNTIYF

D gene: -
V gene: TRBV7-2
CDR3 length: 14
clone size: -
J gene: TRBJ1-1
CDR3 DNA: TGTGCCAGCAGCCTATCTACAGGGAACACTGAAGCTTTCTTT
CDR3 protein: CASSLSTGNTEAFF

D gene: -
V gene: TRBV20-1
CDR3 length: 11
clone size: -
J gene: TRBJ2-7
CDR3 DNA: TGCAGTGCTGCCAGGGCCTACGAGCAGTACTTC
CDR3 protein: CSAARAYEQYF